Below, 24 T cell receptor beta chains from the same sample are listed, as sequenced in a study of early T cells in non-severe SARS-CoV-2 infection. TCRdb fed the 5' RACE reads into MiXCR, producing one record per CDR3 protein. The table lists 52,000 or so distinct CDR3 sequences, under 8.5% of them singletons. The sample here was whole blood, taken at baseline. The receptors were gathered from an adult who was a healthcare worker with PCR-confirmed SARS-CoV-2 infection or an uninfected control (not recorded which).

The V call is TRBV7-2, the J call TRBJ1-1, with D hard to call. Per the germline V gene, CDR1 is SGHTA and CDR2 is FQGNSA. CDR3 length: 14 amino acids. Trimming pared 2 bases from V and 8 bases from J, leaving 15 bases between. CDR3 sequence (DNA): TGTGCCAGCAGCTTATATATGGGGTTCCTAGAAGCTTTCTTT. Translating gives CASSLYMGFLEAFF.

This clonotype was observed many times. The chain recombines TRBV27 with TRBJ2-1, with 11 bases fitting TRBD2. After removal of 4 bases from V and 2 bases from J, the junction contained 7 bases not matched to a gene. Germline CDR1 reads MNHEY; CDR2 reads SMNVEV (reference sequence). This CDR3 spans 17 amino acids. The CDR3, as DNA: TGTGCCAGCAGTTCCACCCTAGCGGGGGGTACCTACAATGAGCAGTTCTTC. It encodes CASSSTLAGGTYNEQFF.

This clonotype has a count of ten or more. Germline and junction disagree at one end, which may indicate a read error. DNA of the CDR3: TGTGCCAGCAGTTTACTCGGAAGGGTCTCTGAAGTTTTCTTT. Its translation: CASSLLGRVSEVFF. V usage is TRBV6-5 and J usage is TRBJ1-1; D not certain. The CDR3 runs 14 residues. Germline V gene sequence: CDR1 MNHEY, CDR2 SVGAGI.

This clonotype was observed a handful of times. The V gene is TRBV7-9, the J gene TRBJ2-3; D may be TRBD2 (5 bases). Trimming cost V 1 base and J 4 bases, with 9 bases left between them. The V gene's germline CDR1 is SEHNR and CDR2 FQNEAQ (reference sequence). The CDR3 runs 14 residues. Here the CDR3 reads CASSLGAGADTQYF. As DNA, the CDR3 is TGTGCCAGCAGCTTAGGTGCGGGTGCAGATACGCAGTATTTT.

The V call is TRBV12-3 or TRBV12-4, the J call TRBJ1-1; 8 nucleotides line up with TRBD1. V was clipped by 5 bases and J by 3 bases; unmatched bases: 11. CDR3 length: 16 amino acids. The CDR3 sequence is CASSPATGEWYTEAFF. CDR3 in DNA: TGTGCCAGCAGTCCTGCGACAGGGGAATGGTACACTGAAGCTTTCTTT.

This clonotype showed up many times. The junction does not match germline at one end; this may be a read error. This chain joins TRBV28 and TRBJ2-1; 11 positions match TRBD2. CDR1 is MDHEN, CDR2 SYDVKM, per germline. The CDR3 spans 14 residues. CDR3 coding DNA: TGTGCCAACAGTAAACTAGCGGGGGACAATGAGCAGTTCTTC. Its protein product is CANSKLAGDNEQFF.

This clonotype was detected ten times or more. The rearrangement links TRBV6-6 to TRBJ2-5, with 9 bases that match TRBD1. The V and J ends lost 8 bases and 5 bases, in that order; junction bases with no gene match: 9. Germline V gene data show CDR1 as MNHNY and CDR2 as SVGAGI (reference sequence). The CDR3 totals 14 residues. The CDR3 here is CASGETGGAETQYF. As DNA, the CDR3 is TGTGCCAGCGGAGAAACAGGGGGCGCGGAGACCCAGTACTTC.

This rearrangement joins TRBV14 to TRBJ1-1, with D unclear. The V gene lost 3 bases and the J gene lost 0 bases, with 5 bases spanning the gap. CDR3 length: 13 residues. Per the germline V gene, CDR1 is SGHDN and CDR2 is FVKESK. CDR3 DNA sequence: TGTGCCAGCAGCCAGTCAGTGAACACTGAAGCTTTCTTT. Translated: CASSQSVNTEAFF.

In this sample, this clonotype turned up a few times. V and J are TRBV28 and TRBJ2-7; no clear D gene. CDR1 MDHEN and CDR2 SYDVKM come from the germline V gene. Trimming left V 5 bases short and J 5 bases short, with 10 bases between. This CDR3 has 12 amino acids. The CDR3 DNA follows: TGTGCCAGCAGTGCTCCCCTCGACGAGCAGTACTTC. Translation gives CASSAPLDEQYF.

There are a few counts of this clonotype. V is TRBV20-1 and J is TRBJ2-7; D possibly corresponds to TRBD1 (6 bases). Germline loops: CDR1 DFQATT, CDR2 SNEGSKA (reference sequence). V gave up 0 bases and J gave up 2 bases, with 14 bases separating them. The CDR3 covers 15 residues. The CDR3 nucleotides are TGCAGTGCTAGAGATCCGAGAGGGGGTACCTACGAGCAGTACTTC. It codes for CSARDPRGGTYEQYF.

This clonotype appeared many times. This rearrangement joins TRBV3-1 to TRBJ2-7; a weak D match, TRBD1 (5 bases). The CDR3 loop spans 12 amino acids. V lost 5 bases to trimming and J lost 4 bases, with 9 bases between them. Germline values: CDR1 LGHDT, CDR2 YNNKEL (reference sequence). The CDR3 coding sequence is TGTGCCAGCAGCATACGACAGTACGAGCAGTACTTC. Translating gives CASSIRQYEQYF.

This clonotype has at least ten counts. This chain uses TRBV4-2 with TRBJ2-7, with 9 bases identical to TRBD1. Germline-derived CDR1 and CDR2 are LGHNA and YNFKEQ. There are 15 residues in the CDR3. Trimming at V came to 4 bases and at J to 6 bases, leaving 10 bases not matched to a gene. As DNA, the CDR3 is TGTGCCAGCAGCCCCTGGACAGGGGTAGGCGGCGAGCAGTACTTC. It codes for CASSPWTGVGGEQYF.

This clonotype was seen many times. The genes are TRBV12-3 or TRBV12-4 and TRBJ2-3, with 7 nucleotides matching TRBD2. V shed 2 bases, J shed 3 bases, and the junction held 2 bases outside the gene matches. The CDR3 has 14 amino acids. In nucleotides, the CDR3 is TGTGCCAGCAGTTTATCGGGGGGTACAGATACGCAGTATTTT. Protein product: CASSLSGGTDTQYF.

The sample holds a few counts of this clonotype. CDR3 protein: CASSLKGAYEQYF. The CDR3, as DNA: TGTGCCAGCAGTTTAAAGGGAGCCTACGAGCAGTACTTC. V usage is TRBV12-3 or TRBV12-4 and J usage is TRBJ2-7, with D possibly being TRBD2 (5 bases). V lost 2 bases, J lost 2 bases, and 7 bases lay in between. The CDR3 spans 13 residues.

This clonotype was recorded at least ten times. CDR3 region: CASRVGDSPLHF. The CDR3 coding sequence is TGTGCCAGCAGGGTCGGGGATTCACCCCTCCACTTT. The chain is built from TRBV2 and TRBJ1-6; D is unclear. The CDR3 runs 12 residues. Germline V CDR1 and CDR2: SNHLY, FYNNEI. V was shortened by 6 bases and J by 8 bases, with 8 bases between the two germline ends.

J is TRBJ1-2 and V is TRBV28; TRBD1 is a possible D gene (6 bases). CDR3 size: 14 residues. CDR1 and CDR2 (germline): MDHEN, SYDVKM. V was shortened by 5 bases and J by 0 bases, with 10 bases between the two germline ends. CDR3 loop: CASSRGVANYGYTF. CDR3 sequence (DNA): TGTGCCAGCAGTAGGGGGGTCGCTAACTATGGCTACACCTTC.

In this sample, this clonotype turned up many times. The chain combines TRBV29-1 with TRBJ2-5; 8 bases fit TRBD2. CDR1 and CDR2 (germline): SQVTM, ANQGSEA. The CDR3 runs to 13 residues. V lost 4 bases to trimming and J lost 7 bases; unmatched junction nucleotides: 8. DNA of the CDR3: TGCAGCGTTGGTAGCGGGGACGGCGGGACCCAGTACTTC. Its translation: CSVGSGDGGTQYF.

This clonotype was recorded at least ten times. The rearrangement joins TRBV20-1 to TRBJ2-3, with D perhaps TRBD2 (6 bases). CDR1 and CDR2 (germline): DFQATT, SNEGSKA (reference sequence). The V end was cut by 4 bases, the J end by 11 bases, with 13 bases between. The CDR3 is made up of 11 amino acids. This CDR3 reads CSATTRKWQYF. In DNA, the CDR3 is TGCAGTGCTACGACTAGGAAATGGCAGTATTTT.

J is TRBJ1-2 and V is TRBV10-3, with D possibly being TRBD1 (5 bases). The V gene's germline CDR1 is ENHRY and CDR2 SYGVKD. This CDR3 is built from 14 residues. Trimming left V 7 bases short and J 3 bases short, with 15 bases between. The CDR3 DNA reads as TGTGCCATCACCCAAGGGGAGGGACACTATGGCTACACCTTC. It yields the protein CAITQGEGHYGYTF.

This clonotype was seen ten or more times. J is TRBJ1-4 and V is TRBV5-4; 10 bases agree with TRBD1. The CDR3 length is 15 residues. The V and J ends lost 4 bases and 8 bases, in that order; junction bases with no gene match: 8. CDR1 SGHNT and CDR2 YYREEE come from the germline V gene (reference sequence). The CDR3 spells CASSLRTGGDEKLFF. The CDR3 DNA reads TGTGCCAGCAGCCTTCGGACAGGGGGGGACGAAAAACTGTTTTTT.

This clonotype occurred many times. The chain uses TRBV20-1 and TRBJ2-4; D unclear. The ends were cut back, 0 bases at V and 7 bases at J, with 4 bases in the middle. This CDR3 comprises 11 residues. Germline CDR1 is DFQATT and CDR2 is SNEGSKA (reference sequence). The DNA of the CDR3 is TGCAGTGCTAGAGAGGCGAACATTCAGTACTTC. Translating gives CSAREANIQYF.

The chain links TRBV6-7 to TRBJ2-1; 7 bases agree with TRBD2. TRBV6-7 counts as an open reading frame of uncertain function. This CDR3 region has 16 residues. The V segment lost 2 bases and the J segment 5 bases; nucleotides outside the gene matches: 9. The CDR3 here is CASSYTGGGVHNEQFF. The CDR3, as DNA: TGTGCCAGCAGTTACACGGGCGGGGGAGTCCACAATGAGCAGTTCTTC.

The chain has TRBV4-3 and TRBJ2-7; D gene ambiguous. The CDR3 has 14 residues. With 1 base removed from V and 8 bases from J, the gap between germline ends came to 15 bases. Germline V gene data show CDR1 as LGHNA and CDR2 as YSLEER. The DNA for the CDR3 is TGCGCCAGCAGCCAAGGACGCCCCGGGTACCAGCAGTACTTC. This gives the protein CASSQGRPGYQQYF.

This clonotype has at least ten counts. This rearrangement joins TRBV4-3 to TRBJ2-3; 9 bases fit TRBD2. Trimming at V came to 0 bases and at J to 6 bases, leaving 7 bases not matched to a gene. The CDR3 is 16 amino acids. Germline CDR1 LGHNA, CDR2 YSLEER. For the CDR3, the DNA is TGCGCCAGCAGCCAAGATCGGGGCGGGGGGGCGGATACGCAGTATTTT. It encodes CASSQDRGGGADTQYF.